The 6 T cell receptor beta chains listed next were all sequenced from one sample in a study of cytomegalovirus exposure and HLA in healthy donors. Use of 60 Vbeta and 13 Jbeta primers characterized the PCR. The method was immunoSEQ multiplex PCR; TCRdb's version includes in-frame clones alone and lacks a portion of them. The sample includes hundreds of thousands of clones, around 80% seen only once; the top ten take 6%. The specimen sequenced was PBMCs. Every receptor here comes from a man in his forties in good health and CMV-seropositive.

DNA of the CDR3: TGTGCCAGTACTAGGACTAGCGGGAGAGATACGCAGTATTTT. Translated: CASTRTSGRDTQYF. This chain uses TRBV19 with TRBJ2-3, with 13 bases that match TRBD2. The CDR3 is 14 residues long. After removal of 7 bases from V and 5 bases from J, the junction contained 3 bases not matched to a gene. Looked up from germline, CDR1 is LNHDA and CDR2 is SQIVND (reference sequence).

The chain couples TRBV19 to TRBJ1-1; weak D call: TRBD1 (5 bases). V was trimmed by 0 bases and J by 3 bases, leaving 8 bases between them. In germline, CDR1 is LNHDA, CDR2 SQIVND (reference sequence). The CDR3 runs to 14 residues. The CDR3 here is CASSIEGAHTEAFF. CDR3 coding DNA: TGTGCCAGTAGTATAGAAGGGGCACACACTGAAGCTTTCTTT. The full variable domain, rest sourced from reference TRBV19 and TRBJ1-1, is DGGITQSPKYLFRKEGQNVTLSCEQNLNHDAMYWYRQDPGQGLRLIYYSQIVNDFQKGDIAEGYSVSREKKESFPLTVTSAQKNPTAFYLCASSIEGAHTEAFFGQGTRLTVV.

This sequence joins TRBV27 and TRBJ2-7, with TRBD2 matching over 15 bases. Germline V CDR1 and CDR2: MNHEY, SMNVEV (reference sequence). The CDR3 is made up of 16 amino acids. V was clipped by 0 bases and J by 3 bases; unmatched bases: 0. The CDR3 DNA is TGTGCCAGCAGTTTATCGGGACTAGCGGGAGGCTACGAGCAGTACGTC. Residues: CASSLSGLAGGYEQYV.

This rearrangement joins TRBV5-6 to TRBJ1-2; D gene ambiguous. Looked up from germline, CDR1 is SGHDT and CDR2 is YYEEEE. The V end lost 0 bases, the J end lost 2 bases, and 8 bases lay between the germline ends. The CDR3 extends over 14 amino acids. CDR3 amino acids: CASSLGMENYGYTF. CDR3 coding DNA: TGTGCCAGCAGCTTGGGAATGGAGAACTATGGCTACACCTTC.

This clone was recorded a few times. The chain carries TRBV4-1 and TRBJ1-3; D remains ambiguous. The CDR3 runs to 16 residues. Germline V gene sequence: CDR1 MGHRA, CDR2 YSYEKL. Between the trimmed V and J ends, which lost 1 base and 2 bases, there was a span of 12 bases. Written as DNA, the CDR3 is TGCGCCAGCAGCCAAGCGACGGGAGGTGCTGGAAACACCATATATTTT. Translation: CASSQATGGAGNTIYF.

J is TRBJ2-2 and V is TRBV7-2; TRBD2 agrees at 11 bases. The ends lost 3 bases at V and 1 base at J; junction bases unmatched: 4. The germline CDR1 and CDR2 sequences are SGHTA and FQGNSA. This CDR3 is 17 amino acids long. The CDR3 spells CASSFKGTSGNTGELFF. The CDR3 coding sequence is TGTGCCAGCAGCTTTAAAGGGACTAGCGGGAACACCGGGGAGCTGTTTTTT.